The rows below give T cell receptor beta chains drawn from one sample of a study of blood T cell repertoires in COVID-19. The protocol was immunoSEQ multiplex PCR, while the TCRdb copy is restricted to in-frame clones and leaves out a portion. This table holds some 130,000 clones, 80% to 90% found once. The sequencing sample was made of peripheral blood. The source is a man aged 55-75 years with active or convalescent COVID-19. Each CDR3 is given without its conserved first and last residue. Each record gives: V gene, clone size, CDR3 protein. For some rows the clone size is stated as once, few or many, or as a class when expanded; others skip it.

TRBV2	-	ASSGPYRGTAF
TRBV4-1	-	ASSQDGREDEKLF
TRBV7-3	-	ASSLTGGTEAF
TRBV3-1/TRBV3-2	-	ASSQRSSYRGDIQY
TRBV28	-	ASSWGSRGELNEKLF
TRBV6-2/TRBV6-3	-	ASSLGGLHYNEQF
TRBV18	-	ASSPDRYSPLH
TRBV7-9	-	ASTKAWGQGDNGYT
TRBV18	few	ASSPPPRQGYFYEQY
TRBV7-9	-	ASSLAPGYEQF
TRBV6-4	-	ASSEQGGNSPLH
TRBV7-2	-	ASSLQSGGGPYEQY
TRBV18	-	ASSPSILRQGTEAF
TRBV4-2	-	ASSLSAGGEETQY
TRBV7-9	-	ASSLGSWTGRIVNEQF
TRBV18	-	ASSPPTSGNEQY
TRBV2	-	ASRAQGNTIY
TRBV27	-	ASSLAISFNSPLH
TRBV6-5	-	ASRDRGDSYGYT
TRBV11-2	-	ASSWRRGGSYNEQF
TRBV28	-	ASSSLPSNRQGGNTEAF
TRBV3-1/TRBV3-2	-	ASSSPGLAYDNYNEQF
TRBV28	-	ASSWWDSGEGGYT
TRBV29-1	-	SVEDQAGYGYT
TRBV6-5	-	ASTPGGGNQPQH
TRBV28	-	ASSPFIKPSNQPQH
TRBV5-1	-	ASSLPLAVNEQF
TRBV7-2	-	ASSSFNQPQH
TRBV6-5	few	ASEPGQGGEQY
TRBV9	-	ASSVGGGTNEKLF
TRBV5-1	-	ASRTGGGNTEAF